Shown below are 4 T cell receptor beta chains from a single sample sequenced in a study of blood T cell repertoires in COVID-19. The repertoire was sequenced with immunoSEQ multiplex PCR; TCRdb's copy has only in-frame clones and lacks some. The sample holds 250,000 or so clones, 75% to 90% seen once. Input material: PBMCs or T cells enriched from blood (not recorded which). These receptors all stem from a man in his forties or fifties who had recovered from COVID-19.

J is TRBJ1-2 and V is TRBV6-5; 7 nucleotides align to TRBD1. This CDR3 is 14 amino acids long. V was clipped by 5 bases and J by 7 bases; unmatched bases: 10. CDR1 and CDR2 (germline): MNHEY, SVGAGI. The CDR3 sequence: CASSPVTGDPGYTF. CDR3 coding DNA: TGTGCCAGCAGTCCCGTTACAGGGGACCCTGGCTACACCTTC.

The chain uses TRBV16 and TRBJ2-1, with a weak D call TRBD1 (5 bases). CDR1 and CDR2 from the germline V gene are KGHSY and FQNENV. The CDR3 has 13 amino acids. With 8 bases removed from V and 5 bases from J, the gap between germline ends came to 13 bases. Written as DNA, the CDR3 is TGTGCCAGCTCGCAGGGCCTAAACAATGAGCAGTTCTTC. This encodes CASSQGLNNEQFF.

The chain employs TRBV7-2 and TRBJ2-1; D is unresolved. In germline, CDR1 is SGHTA, CDR2 FQGNSA. V lost 5 bases, J lost 8 bases, and 10 bases lay in between. The CDR3 loop spans 12 amino acids. The CDR3 sequence is CASSQARYEQFF. The CDR3 region has the DNA TGTGCCAGCAGCCAGGCCAGGTATGAGCAGTTCTTC.

The chain is built from TRBV30 and TRBJ2-5, with D hard to call. V lost 2 bases, J lost 5 bases, and 9 bases lay in between. Germline V gives CDR1 GTSNPN, CDR2 SVGIG (reference sequence). This CDR3 region has 12 residues. The CDR3 protein is CAWSYYFETQYF. The CDR3 region has the DNA TGTGCCTGGAGTTATTACTTCGAGACCCAGTACTTC.